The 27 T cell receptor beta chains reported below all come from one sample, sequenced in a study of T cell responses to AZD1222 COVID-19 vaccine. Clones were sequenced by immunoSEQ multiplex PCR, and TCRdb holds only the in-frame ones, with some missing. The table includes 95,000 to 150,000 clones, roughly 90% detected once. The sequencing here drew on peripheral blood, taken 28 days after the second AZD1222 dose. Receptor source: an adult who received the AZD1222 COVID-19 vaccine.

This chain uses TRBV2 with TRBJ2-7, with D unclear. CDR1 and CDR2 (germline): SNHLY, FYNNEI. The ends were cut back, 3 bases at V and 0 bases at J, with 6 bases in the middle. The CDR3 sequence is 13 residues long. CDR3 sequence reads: CASSDPVSYEQYF. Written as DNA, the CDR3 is TGTGCCAGCAGTGATCCGGTCTCCTACGAGCAGTACTTC. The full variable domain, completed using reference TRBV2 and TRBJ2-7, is EPEVTQTPSHQVTQMGQEVILRCVPISNHLYFYWYRQILGQKVEFLVSFYNNEISEKSEIFDDQFSVERPDGSNFTLKIRSTKLEDSAMYFCASSDPVSYEQYFGPGTRLTVT.

In DNA, the CDR3 is TGTGCCAGCAGTGAGGCGGGGGCGGCCACCGGGGAGCTGTTTTTT. Protein sequence: CASSEAGAATGELFF. The chain uses TRBV28 and TRBJ2-2; possible D gene TRBD2, 7 bases. The CDR3 covers 15 residues. Germline lookup yields CDR1 MDHEN and CDR2 SYDVKM. The V end was cut by 5 bases, the J end by 4 bases, with 14 bases between.

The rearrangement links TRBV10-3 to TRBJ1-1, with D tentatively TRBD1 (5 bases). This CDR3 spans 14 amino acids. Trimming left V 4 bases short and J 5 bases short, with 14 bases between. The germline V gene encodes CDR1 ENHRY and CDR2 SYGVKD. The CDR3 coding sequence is TGTGCCATCAGTGTAGCAGGGCCTGCGACTGAAGCTTTCTTT. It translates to CAISVAGPATEAFF.

The CDR3 sequence is CASKTGPGPDTQYF. As DNA, the CDR3 is TGTGCCAGCAAAACCGGACCGGGGCCAGATACGCAGTATTTT. This chain links TRBV2 with TRBJ2-3; D tentatively fits TRBD1 or TRBD2 (5 bases each). This CDR3 contains 14 residues. With 7 bases removed from V and 4 bases from J, the gap between germline ends came to 15 bases. CDR1 SNHLY and CDR2 FYNNEI come from the germline V gene. The full variable domain, with the rest looked up from reference TRBV2 and TRBJ2-3, is EPEVTQTPSHQVTQMGQEVILRCVPISNHLYFYWYRQILGQKVEFLVSFYNNEISEKSEIFDDQFSVERPDGSNFTLKIRSTKLEDSAMYFCASKTGPGPDTQYFGPGTRLTVL.

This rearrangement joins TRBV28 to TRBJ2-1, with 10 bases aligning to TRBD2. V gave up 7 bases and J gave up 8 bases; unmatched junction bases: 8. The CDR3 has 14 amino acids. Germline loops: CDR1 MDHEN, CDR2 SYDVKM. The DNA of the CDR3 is TGTGCCAGCAACGTAGCGGGAGGTCGGGATGAGCAGTTCTTC. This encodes CASNVAGGRDEQFF.

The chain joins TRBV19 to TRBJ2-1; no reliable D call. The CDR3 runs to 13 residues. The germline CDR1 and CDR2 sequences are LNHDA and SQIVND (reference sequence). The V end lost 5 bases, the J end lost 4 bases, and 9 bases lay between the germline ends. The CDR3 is CASSGRNYNEQFF. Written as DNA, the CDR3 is TGTGCCAGTAGTGGACGGAATTACAATGAGCAGTTCTTC.

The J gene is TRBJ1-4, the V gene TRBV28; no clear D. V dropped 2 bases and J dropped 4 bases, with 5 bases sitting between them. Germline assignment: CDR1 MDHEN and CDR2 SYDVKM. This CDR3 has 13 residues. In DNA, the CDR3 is TGTGCCAGCAGTTTAGACTATAATGAAAAACTGTTTTTT. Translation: CASSLDYNEKLFF. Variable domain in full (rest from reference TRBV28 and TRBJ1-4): DVKVTQSSRYLVKRTGEKVFLECVQDMDHENMFWYRQDPGLGLRLIYFSYDVKMKEKGDIPEGYSVSREKKERFSLILESASTNQTSMYLCASSLDYNEKLFFGSGTQLSVL.

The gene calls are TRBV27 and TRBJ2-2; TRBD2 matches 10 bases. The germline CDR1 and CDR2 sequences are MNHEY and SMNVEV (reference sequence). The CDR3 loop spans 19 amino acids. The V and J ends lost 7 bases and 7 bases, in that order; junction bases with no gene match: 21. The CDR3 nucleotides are TGTGCCAGCACCGAACAGGGTCTTCTCGGACTAGCGGAACACGGGGAGCTGTTTTTT. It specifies CASTEQGLLGLAEHGELFF.

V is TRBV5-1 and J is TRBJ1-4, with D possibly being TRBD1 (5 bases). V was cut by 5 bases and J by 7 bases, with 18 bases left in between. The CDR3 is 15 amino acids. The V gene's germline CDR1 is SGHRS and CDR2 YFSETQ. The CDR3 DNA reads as TGCGCCAGCAGACCCTCAACCGGGACGAGTGAAAAACTGTTTTTT. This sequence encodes CASRPSTGTSEKLFF.

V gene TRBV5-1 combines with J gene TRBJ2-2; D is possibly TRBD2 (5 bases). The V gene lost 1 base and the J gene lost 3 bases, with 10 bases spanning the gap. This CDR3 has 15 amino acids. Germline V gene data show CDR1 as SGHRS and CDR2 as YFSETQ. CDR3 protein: CASSLSGIDTGELFF. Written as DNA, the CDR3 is TGCGCCAGCAGCTTGTCGGGGATCGACACCGGGGAGCTGTTTTTT.

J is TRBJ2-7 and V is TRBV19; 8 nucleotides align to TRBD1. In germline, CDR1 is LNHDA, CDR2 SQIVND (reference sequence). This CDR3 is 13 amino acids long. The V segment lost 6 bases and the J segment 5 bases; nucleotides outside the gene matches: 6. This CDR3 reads CASRLDRGHEQYF. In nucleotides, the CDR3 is TGTGCCAGTAGACTAGACAGGGGCCACGAGCAGTACTTC.

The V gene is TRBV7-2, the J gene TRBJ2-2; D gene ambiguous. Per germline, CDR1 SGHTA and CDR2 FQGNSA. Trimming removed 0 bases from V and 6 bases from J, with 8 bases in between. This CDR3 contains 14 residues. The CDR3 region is CASSLATLPGELFF. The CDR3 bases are TGTGCCAGCAGCTTAGCTACTCTTCCCGGGGAGCTGTTTTTT.

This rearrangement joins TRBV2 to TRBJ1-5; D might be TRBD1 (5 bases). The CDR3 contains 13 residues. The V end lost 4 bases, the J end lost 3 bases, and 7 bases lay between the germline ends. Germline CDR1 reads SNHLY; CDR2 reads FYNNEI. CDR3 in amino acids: CASSGQINQPQHF. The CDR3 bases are TGTGCCAGCAGTGGACAGATCAATCAGCCCCAGCATTTT.

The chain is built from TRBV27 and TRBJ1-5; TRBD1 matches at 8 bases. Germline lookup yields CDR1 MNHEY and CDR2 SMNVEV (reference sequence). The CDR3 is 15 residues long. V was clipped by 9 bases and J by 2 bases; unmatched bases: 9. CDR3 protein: CASGQGLRGNQPQHF. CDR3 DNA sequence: TGTGCCAGTGGACAGGGATTGAGGGGCAATCAGCCCCAGCATTTT.

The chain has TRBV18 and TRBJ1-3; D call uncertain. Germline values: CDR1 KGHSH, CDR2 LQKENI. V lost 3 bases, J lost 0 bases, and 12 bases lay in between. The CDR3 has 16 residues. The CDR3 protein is CASSPLARYSGNTIYF. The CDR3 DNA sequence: TGTGCCAGCTCACCGTTAGCCCGATACTCTGGAAACACCATATATTTT.

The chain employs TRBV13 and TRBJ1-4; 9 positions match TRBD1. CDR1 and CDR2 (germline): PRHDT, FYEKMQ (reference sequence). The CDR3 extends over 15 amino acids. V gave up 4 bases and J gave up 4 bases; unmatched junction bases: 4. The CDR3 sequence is CASSSQGAGNEKLFF. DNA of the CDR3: TGTGCCAGCAGCTCACAGGGGGCTGGTAATGAAAAACTGTTTTTT.

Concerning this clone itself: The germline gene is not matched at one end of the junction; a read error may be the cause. The CDR3 nucleotides are TGCGCCGGCAGGGAGGGGGCGGACACTGAAGCTTTCTTT. It yields the protein CAGREGADTEAFF. J is TRBJ1-1 and V is TRBV5-1; 7 nucleotides match TRBD1. Germline CDR1 is SGHRS and CDR2 is YFSETQ. The CDR3 has 13 amino acids.

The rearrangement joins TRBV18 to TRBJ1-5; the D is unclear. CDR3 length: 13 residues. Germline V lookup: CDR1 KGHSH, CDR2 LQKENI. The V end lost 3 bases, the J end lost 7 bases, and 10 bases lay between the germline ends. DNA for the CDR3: TGTGCCAGCTCACCCGACGAAGGGCAGCCCCAGCATTTT. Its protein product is CASSPDEGQPQHF.

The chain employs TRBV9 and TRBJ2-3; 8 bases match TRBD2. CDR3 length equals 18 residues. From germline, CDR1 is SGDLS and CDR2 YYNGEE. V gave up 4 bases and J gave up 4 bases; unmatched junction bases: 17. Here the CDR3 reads CASSHTLAESTSADTQYF. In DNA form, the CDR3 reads TGTGCCAGCAGCCACACACTAGCGGAGAGTACCTCAGCAGATACGCAGTATTTT.

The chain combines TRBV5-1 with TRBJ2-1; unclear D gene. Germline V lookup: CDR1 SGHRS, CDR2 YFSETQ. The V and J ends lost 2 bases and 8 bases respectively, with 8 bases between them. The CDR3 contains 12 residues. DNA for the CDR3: TGCGCCAGCAGCTTTGGAGCCGATGAGCAGTTCTTC. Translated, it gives CASSFGADEQFF. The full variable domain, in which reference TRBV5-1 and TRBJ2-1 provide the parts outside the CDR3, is KAGVTQTPRYLIKTRGQQVTLSCSPISGHRSVSWYQQTPGQGLQFLFEYFSETQRNKGNFPGRFSGRQFSNSRSEMNVSTLELGDSALYLCASSFGADEQFFGPGTRLTVL.

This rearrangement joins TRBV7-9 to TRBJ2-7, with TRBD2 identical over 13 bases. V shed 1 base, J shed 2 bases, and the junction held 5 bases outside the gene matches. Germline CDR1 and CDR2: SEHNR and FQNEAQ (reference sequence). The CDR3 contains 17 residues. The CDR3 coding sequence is TGTGCCAGCAGCTTAGGACTAGCGGGGGGATATCCCTACGAGCAGTACTTC. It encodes CASSLGLAGGYPYEQYF.

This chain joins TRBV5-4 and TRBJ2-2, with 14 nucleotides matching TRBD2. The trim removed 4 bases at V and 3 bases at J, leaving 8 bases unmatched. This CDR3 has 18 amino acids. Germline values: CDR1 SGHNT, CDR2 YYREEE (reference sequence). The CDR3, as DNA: TGTGCCAGCAGCACGGGGGGACTAGCGGGGGCCTACACCGGGGAGCTGTTTTTT. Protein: CASSTGGLAGAYTGELFF. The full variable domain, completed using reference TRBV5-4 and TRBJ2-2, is ETGVTQSPTHLIKTRGQQVTLRCSSQSGHNTVSWYQQALGQGPQFIFQYYREEENGRGNFPPRFSGLQFPNYSSELNVNALELDDSALYLCASSTGGLAGAYTGELFFGEGSRLTVL.

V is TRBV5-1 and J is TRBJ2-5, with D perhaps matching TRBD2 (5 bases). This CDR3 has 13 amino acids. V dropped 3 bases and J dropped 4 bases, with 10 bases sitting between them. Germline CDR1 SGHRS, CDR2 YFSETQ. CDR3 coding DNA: TGCGCCAGCAGCTCCGGGGTCCGAGAGACCCAGTACTTC. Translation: CASSSGVRETQYF.

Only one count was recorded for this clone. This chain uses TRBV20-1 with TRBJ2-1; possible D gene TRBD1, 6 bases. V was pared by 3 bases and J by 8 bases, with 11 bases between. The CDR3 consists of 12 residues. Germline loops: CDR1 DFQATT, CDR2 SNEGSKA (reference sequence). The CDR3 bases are TGCAGTGCTAGTCCCAGGGGTGATGAGCAGTTCTTC. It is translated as CSASPRGDEQFF.

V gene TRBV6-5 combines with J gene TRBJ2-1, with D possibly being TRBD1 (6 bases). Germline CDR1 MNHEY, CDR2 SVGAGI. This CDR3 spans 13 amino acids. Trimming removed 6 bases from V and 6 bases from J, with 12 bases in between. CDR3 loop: CASRLGQFNEQFF. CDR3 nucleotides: TGTGCCAGCAGGCTTGGACAGTTCAATGAGCAGTTCTTC.

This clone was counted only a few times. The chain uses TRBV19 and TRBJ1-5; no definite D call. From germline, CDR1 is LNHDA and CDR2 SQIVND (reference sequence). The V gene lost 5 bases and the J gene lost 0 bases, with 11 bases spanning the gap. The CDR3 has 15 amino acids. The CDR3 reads CASSDREYSNQPQHF. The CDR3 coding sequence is TGTGCCAGTAGTGACCGTGAGTATAGCAATCAGCCCCAGCATTTT.

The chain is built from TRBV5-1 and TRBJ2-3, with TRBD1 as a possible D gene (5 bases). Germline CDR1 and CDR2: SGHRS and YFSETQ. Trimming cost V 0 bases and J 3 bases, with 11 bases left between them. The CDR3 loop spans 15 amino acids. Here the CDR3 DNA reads TGCGCCAGCAGCTTGGAATTCAGGGATACAGATACGCAGTATTTT. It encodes CASSLEFRDTDTQYF.